The 10 T cell receptor beta chains in this list originate from one sample, sequenced in a study of breast tumors, draining lymph nodes, adjacent tissues. TCRdb called the multiplex PCR reads again in MiXCR, with one record for every CDR3 protein. The sample includes 200,000 to 300,000 distinct CDR3 sequences, about 30% of them seen just once. Axillary draining lymph nodes of breast cancer patients supplied the node samples. Sample: axillary lymph node tissue. These receptor sequences come from a female donor with breast cancer. Some clones in this sample may be carry-over from other donors' samples.

This clonotype was recorded at least ten times. The rearrangement joins TRBV12-3 or TRBV12-4 to TRBJ1-6; TRBD1 matches at 12 bases. The CDR3 loop spans 15 amino acids. The trim removed 4 bases at V and 9 bases at J, leaving 4 bases unmatched. The CDR3 is CASSSPGQGASPLHF. The CDR3 DNA follows: TGTGCCAGCAGTTCGCCGGGACAGGGGGCTTCACCCCTCCACTTT.

The sample holds many counts of this clonotype. This chain joins TRBV11-2 and TRBJ2-7; D unresolved. The CDR3 runs 18 residues. V was shortened by 4 bases and J by 3 bases, with 25 bases between the two germline ends. CDR1 and CDR2 from the germline V gene are SGHAT and FQNNGV. The CDR3 region is CASSSSGLSRSGFYEQYF. The CDR3 DNA follows: TGTGCCAGCAGCTCCTCGGGTCTATCTCGATCTGGCTTCTACGAGCAGTACTTC.

This clonotype was seen repeatedly, ten times or more. A read error may account for a junction end that differs from germline. CDR3 coding DNA: TGTGCTAGCAGCCTAGGGGCGAGCAAAGAGACCCAGTACTTC. It encodes CASSLGASKETQYF. The V call is TRBV7-7, the J call TRBJ2-5; a weak D match, TRBD1 (5 bases). The CDR3 is 14 amino acids. Germline CDR1 reads SSHAT; CDR2 reads FNYEAQ (reference sequence).

This clonotype has a count of ten or more. This rearrangement joins TRBV5-6 to TRBJ2-7; D remains ambiguous. V was clipped by 4 bases and J by 1 base, with 15 bases between them. The CDR3 has 15 residues. Germline values: CDR1 SGHDT, CDR2 YYEEEE. The CDR3 protein is CASSIVGSASYEQYF. Here the CDR3 DNA reads TGTGCCAGCAGCATTGTGGGGTCCGCATCCTACGAGCAGTACTTC. The variable domain in full, completed from reference TRBV5-6 and TRBJ2-7, reads DAGVTQSPTHLIKTRGQQVTLRCSPKSGHDTVSWYQQALGQGPQFIFQYYEEEERQRGNFPDRFSGHQFPNYSSELNVNALLLGDSALYLCASSIVGSASYEQYFGPGTRLTVT.

The chain combines TRBV10-3 with TRBJ2-2; 13 bases map to TRBD2. Looked up from germline, CDR1 is ENHRY and CDR2 is SYGVKD. The J segment lost 5 bases and the V segment lost 10 bases, leaving 13 bases of the junction unmatched. The CDR3 has 17 residues. This CDR3 is CATTGTSGTTTTGELFF. The CDR3 DNA reads TGTGCCACCACAGGGACTAGCGGGACTACTACTACCGGGGAGCTGTTTTTT.

This clonotype was observed at least ten times. V gene TRBV14 combines with J gene TRBJ2-7, with 7 bases identical to TRBD2. V trimming: 0 bases; J trimming: 3 bases; junction bases outside the gene matches: 5. CDR3 size: 15 residues. Germline assignment: CDR1 SGHDN and CDR2 FVKESK. This chain's CDR3 is CASSQEGGQYYEQYF. The CDR3 region has the DNA TGTGCCAGCAGCCAAGAGGGAGGGCAGTACTACGAGCAGTACTTC.

This clonotype has a handful of counts. A much larger clone differs from this one at a single base, so this may be a read error. V is TRBV24-1 and J is TRBJ2-2; 10 nucleotides align to TRBD2. Germline V gene sequence: CDR1 KGHDR, CDR2 SFDVKD. The CDR3 is made up of 17 amino acids. Trimming removed 9 bases from V and 1 base from J; junction bases left unmatched: 10. CDR3: CATGGLASGRNTGELFF. CDR3 DNA sequence: TGTGCCACCGGCGGATTGGCTAGCGGGAGGAACACCGGGGAGCTGTTTTTT.

This clonotype has a single count. Since the CDR3 does not end with the conserved phenylalanine or tryptophan, this likely comes from a read error. This sequence joins TRBV29-1 and TRBJ1-1; perhaps TRBD1 as D (6 bases). This CDR3 spans 13 amino acids. CDR1 is SQVTM and CDR2 is ANQGSEA in the germline V gene. Between the trimmed V and J ends, which lost 7 bases and 1 base, there was a span of 13 bases. For the CDR3, the DNA is TGCAGCGCCAGAAGGGGGGGGAACACTGAAGCTTTCTCT. This sequence encodes CSARRGGNTEAFS.

With regard to this clonotype: With a much larger clone just one base away, this may be a read error. The chain employs TRBV12-3 or TRBV12-4 and TRBJ2-5; 7 bases agree with TRBD1. The ends lost 3 bases at V and 0 bases at J; junction bases unmatched: 7. This CDR3 spans 16 amino acids. CDR3 sequence reads: CASSFLTGLDQETQYF. The CDR3, as DNA: TGTGCCAGCAGTTTCCTGACAGGGCTGGACCAAGAGACCCAGTACTTC.

This clonotype was seen a few times. The J gene is TRBJ2-1, the V gene TRBV11-2; TRBD2 aligns across 8 bases. This CDR3 contains 17 residues. Trimming cost V 2 bases and J 5 bases; bases outside gene matches: 11. Germline V lookup: CDR1 SGHAT, CDR2 FQNNGV. The CDR3 reads CASSLTPQPAGDNEQFF. The CDR3 bases are TGTGCCAGCAGCTTAACCCCCCAACCAGCGGGGGACAATGAGCAGTTCTTC.